The 4 T cell receptor beta chains reported below all come from one sample, sequenced in a study of blood T cell repertoires in COVID-19 (dated by TCRdb to the early 2020s). Library method: the immunoSEQ multiplex PCR assay. TCRdb holds this immuneACCESS table with in-frame rearrangements only. Some clones are missing; in checked studies, unresolved V genes explain under half, and the rest has no known cause. In all, the sample holds just over 300,000 clones, and roughly 90% of those were seen once. Approximately 2% of the sample goes to the ten largest clones. The sequenced material came from peripheral blood. The receptors stem from a man younger than 35 with active or convalescent COVID-19.

This chain joins TRBV10-3 and TRBJ1-5, with no clear D. CDR3 length: 13 residues. Per the germline V gene, CDR1 is ENHRY and CDR2 is SYGVKD. The germline V and J ends were trimmed by 4 bases and 5 bases, with 9 bases remaining between them. DNA of the CDR3: TGTGCCATCAGTGTTGGAGGGCATCAGCCCCAGCATTTT. Its translation: CAISVGGHQPQHF.

The rearrangement links TRBV28 to TRBJ2-1; D is ambiguous. The CDR3 covers 13 residues. Trimming took off 3 bases at V and 5 bases at J, with 8 bases between the two ends. CDR1 is MDHEN, CDR2 SYDVKM, per germline. CDR3 sequence: CASSFRANNEQFF. Here the CDR3 DNA reads TGTGCCAGCAGTTTTAGAGCGAACAATGAGCAGTTCTTC.

This clone was picked up one time. The J gene is TRBJ2-1, the V gene TRBV29-1; TRBD2 aligns across 8 bases. V dropped 8 bases and J dropped 3; count of bases not matched to a gene: 6. CDR1 and CDR2 from the germline V gene are SQVTM and ANQGSEA. The CDR3 spans 13 residues. The DNA of the CDR3 is TGCAGCCCCTGGCGGGGGGACTACAATGAGCAGTTCTTC. It translates to CSPWRGDYNEQFF.

There are a few counts of this clone. V gene TRBV5-1 combines with J gene TRBJ1-5; weak D call: TRBD1 (6 bases). Germline V gene lookup returns CDR1 SGHRS and CDR2 YFSETQ. V was pared by 2 bases and J by 4 bases, with 7 bases between. The CDR3 extends over 13 amino acids. The CDR3 DNA reads TGCGCCAGCAGCTTACAGGGTAATCAGCCCCAGCATTTT. It translates to CASSLQGNQPQHF.